The clone carrying this T cell receptor (beta chain) came up once. As yet, its antigen is unknown. The data stem from a study of cytomegalovirus exposure and HLA in healthy donors. Study-level findings and limits: The study listed approximately 160 cytomegalovirus-associated TCR beta chains. There were three CMV-associated chains whose specificity for CMV antigens was confirmed in vitro.

The PCR had 60 Vbeta and 13 Jbeta primers. Produced via immunoSEQ multiplex PCR; TCRdb's table is partial and in-frame only. This table has more than 100,000 clones, roughly 66% appearing once. This CDR3 is 19 amino acids long. Germline values: CDR1 LGHNA, CDR2 YNFKEQ. With V trimmed by 0 bases and J by 5 bases, 14 bases remained unmatched. Input material: PBMCs. This TCR was recovered from a young man in good health and CMV-seronegative. The chain employs TRBV4-2 and TRBJ2-1, with TRBD2 matching 9 bases. The CDR3 coding sequence is TGTGCCAGCAGCCAAGATCCTCTTGTGAGAGCGGGAGGCCACAATGAGCAGTTCTTC. Amino acid sequence: CASSQDPLVRAGGHNEQFF.